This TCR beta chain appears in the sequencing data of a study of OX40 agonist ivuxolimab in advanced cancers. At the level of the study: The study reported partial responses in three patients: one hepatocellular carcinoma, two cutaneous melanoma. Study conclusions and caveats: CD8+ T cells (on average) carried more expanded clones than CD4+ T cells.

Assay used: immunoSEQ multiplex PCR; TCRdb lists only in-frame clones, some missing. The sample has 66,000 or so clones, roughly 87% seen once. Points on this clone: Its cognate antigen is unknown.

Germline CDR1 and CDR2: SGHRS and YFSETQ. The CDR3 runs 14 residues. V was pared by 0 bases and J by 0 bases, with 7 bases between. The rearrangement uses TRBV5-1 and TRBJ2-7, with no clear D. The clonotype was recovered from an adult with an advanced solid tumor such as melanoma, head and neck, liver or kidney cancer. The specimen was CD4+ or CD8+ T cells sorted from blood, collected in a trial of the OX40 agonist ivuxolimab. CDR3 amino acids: CASSLEIYSYEQYF. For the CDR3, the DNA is TGCGCCAGCAGCTTGGAAATATACTCCTACGAGCAGTACTTC. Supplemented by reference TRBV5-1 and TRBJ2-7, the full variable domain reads KAGVTQTPRYLIKTRGQQVTLSCSPISGHRSVSWYQQTPGQGLQFLFEYFSETQRNKGNFPGRFSGRQFSNSRSEMNVSTLELGDSALYLCASSLEIYSYEQYFGPGTRLTVT.